A single sample is the source of the 20 T cell receptor beta chains below, sequenced in a study of T cell responses to AZD1222 COVID-19 vaccine. Sequenced by immunoSEQ multiplex PCR; TCRdb stores in-frame clones only, minus some. The table lists 110,000 to 150,000 clones, roughly 93% of them singletons. Sequenced material: peripheral blood, taken on day 0 of AZD1222 vaccination. The receptors derive from an adult in good health.

CDR3: CASSLFFRDNEQYF. DNA for the CDR3: TGTGCCAGCAGCTTGTTTTTTCGGGACAACGAGCAGTACTTC. J is TRBJ2-7 and V is TRBV5-6, with D tentatively TRBD1 (6 bases). Between the trimmed V and J ends, which lost 1 base and 5 bases, there was a span of 13 bases. This CDR3 spans 14 amino acids. Germline V gene lookup returns CDR1 SGHDT and CDR2 YYEEEE.

This clone was detected once. This chain connects TRBV7-9 to TRBJ2-2; 8 bases agree with TRBD2. The ends lost 4 bases at V and 1 base at J; junction bases unmatched: 14. The CDR3 length is 19 residues. Germline V gene sequence: CDR1 SEHNR, CDR2 FQNEAQ (reference sequence). The CDR3 loop reads CASSSPGGGPLLNTGELFF. Here the CDR3 DNA reads TGTGCCAGCAGCTCCCCCGGGGGGGGGCCCCTATTGAACACCGGGGAGCTGTTTTTT. Using reference TRBV7-9 and TRBJ2-2 for the parts outside the CDR3, the full variable domain is DTGVSQNPRHKITKRGQNVTFRCDPISEHNRLYWYRQTLGQGPEFLTYFQNEAQLEKSRLLSDRFSAERPKGSFSTLEIQRTEQGDSAMYLCASSSPGGGPLLNTGELFFGEGSRLTVL.

V gene TRBV19 combines with J gene TRBJ1-1, with D perhaps matching TRBD1 (5 bases). CDR1 and CDR2 from the germline V gene are LNHDA and SQIVND (reference sequence). Trimming shortened V by 6 bases and J by 4 bases, and 15 bases separated the two germline ends. The CDR3 consists of 14 residues. CDR3 amino acids: CASSMQGTSTEAFF. The CDR3 DNA follows: TGTGCCAGTAGCATGCAGGGTACTAGCACTGAAGCTTTCTTT. The whole variable domain, remainder taken from reference TRBV19 and TRBJ1-1, is DGGITQSPKYLFRKEGQNVTLSCEQNLNHDAMYWYRQDPGQGLRLIYYSQIVNDFQKGDIAEGYSVSREKKESFPLTVTSAQKNPTAFYLCASSMQGTSTEAFFGQGTRLTVV.

The chain joins TRBV19 to TRBJ2-1; TRBD1 aligns across 12 bases. From germline, CDR1 is LNHDA and CDR2 SQIVND (reference sequence). V dropped 5 bases and J dropped 2; count of bases not matched to a gene: 7. This CDR3 has 17 residues. The CDR3, as DNA: TGTGCCAGTAGTCCCGGGACAGGGGGCGACGCCTACAATGAGCAGTTCTTC. It codes for CASSPGTGGDAYNEQFF.

The sample holds one count of this clone. The chain couples TRBV7-7 to TRBJ2-5; 9 bases fit TRBD1. The CDR3 length is 17 residues. J gave up 4 bases and V 5 bases, and 14 bases lay outside the gene matches. The germline V gene encodes CDR1 SSHAT and CDR2 FNYEAQ (reference sequence). The CDR3 protein is CASSLGGVDRGRETQYF. CDR3 bases: TGTGCCAGCAGCCTAGGGGGAGTGGACAGGGGTCGAGAGACCCAGTACTTC. Looking up the rest from reference TRBV7-7 and TRBJ2-5 gives the full variable domain: GAGVSQSPRYKVTKRGQDVTLRCDPISSHATLYWYQQALGQGPEFLTYFNYEAQPDKSGLPSDRFSAERPEGSISTLTIQRTEQRDSAMYRCASSLGGVDRGRETQYFGPGTRLLVL.

The rearrangement links TRBV28 to TRBJ2-3; D is possibly TRBD2 (6 bases). The CDR3 has 14 amino acids. CDR1 and CDR2 from the germline V gene are MDHEN and SYDVKM. V lost 6 bases and J lost 4, with 14 bases in between. CDR3 sequence reads: CASSQPGLPDTQYF. CDR3 DNA: TGTGCCAGCAGCCAACCGGGACTTCCAGATACGCAGTATTTT.

The V and J genes are TRBV7-3 and TRBJ2-3; D ambiguous. Trimming took 5 bases from V and 6 from J, leaving 15 bases between them. Germline lookup yields CDR1 SGHTA and CDR2 FQGTGA. The CDR3 runs 14 residues. CDR3 loop: CASSKSVRGDTQYF. The CDR3 DNA sequence: TGTGCCAGCAGCAAGTCGGTACGTGGGGATACGCAGTATTTT.

V and J are TRBV27 and TRBJ1-5; TRBD1 might be the D (5 bases). The CDR3 extends over 15 amino acids. Germline V CDR1 and CDR2: MNHEY, SMNVEV (reference sequence). The V end was cut by 6 bases, the J end by 2 bases, with 14 bases between. CDR3 nucleotides: TGTGCCAGCAGGAGAACGCGAGGGGGCAATCAGCCCCAGCATTTT. Its translation: CASRRTRGGNQPQHF.

The chain employs TRBV11-2 and TRBJ2-7; D is uncertain. Trimming left V 0 bases short and J 2 bases short, with 8 bases between. Germline values: CDR1 SGHAT, CDR2 FQNNGV. The CDR3 runs 14 residues. CDR3 residues: CASSLDGGPYEQYF. The CDR3 coding sequence is TGTGCCAGCAGCTTAGACGGTGGGCCCTACGAGCAGTACTTC.

The chain uses TRBV4-2 and TRBJ1-5; D unclear. Trimming stripped 0 bases from V and 4 bases from J, with 7 bases between. Per the germline V gene, CDR1 is LGHNA and CDR2 is YNFKEQ. There are 14 residues in the CDR3. In DNA form, the CDR3 reads TGTGCCAGCAGCCAAGAACAGACTAATCAGCCCCAGCATTTT. Translating it yields CASSQEQTNQPQHF.

CDR3 residues: CASSGGLAGAYNEQFF. In DNA form, the CDR3 reads TGTGCCAGCAGTGGTGGACTAGCGGGGGCCTACAATGAGCAGTTCTTC. V and J are TRBV6-1 and TRBJ2-1, with 13 bases that match TRBD2. From germline, CDR1 is MNHNS and CDR2 SASEGT. This CDR3 spans 16 amino acids. V was pared by 4 bases and J by 2 bases, with 2 bases of the junction left unmatched.

This chain uses TRBV27 with TRBJ1-2; D is unclear. Germline V CDR1 and CDR2: MNHEY, SMNVEV (reference sequence). The ends were cut back, 0 bases at V and 2 bases at J, with 4 bases in the middle. The CDR3 length is 13 residues. CDR3: CASSLSGNYGYTF. The CDR3 DNA reads as TGTGCCAGCAGTTTATCAGGGAACTATGGCTACACCTTC.

This chain connects TRBV4-1 to TRBJ1-1; D is uncertain. The length of the CDR3 is 15 residues. Deletions cut 7 bases from V and 5 bases from J, with 20 bases between. CDR1 and CDR2 from the germline V gene are MGHRA and YSYEKL. The CDR3 DNA reads TGCGCCAGCAAACTTTGGAGGGTGAGTAGGACTGAAGCTTTCTTT. This encodes CASKLWRVSRTEAFF.

The V gene is TRBV9, the J gene TRBJ2-1; D remains ambiguous. CDR1 is SGDLS, CDR2 YYNGEE, per germline. Trimming left V 0 bases short and J 8 bases short, with 12 bases between. This CDR3 contains 14 residues. The CDR3, as DNA: TGTGCCAGCAGCGTAGACCTCAACAGTGATGAGCAGTTCTTC. Its protein is CASSVDLNSDEQFF.

V gene TRBV12-3 or TRBV12-4 combines with J gene TRBJ1-1; no reliable D call. Trimming removed 3 bases from V and 1 base from J, with 6 bases in between. The CDR3 extends over 13 amino acids. The CDR3: CASSLVRNTEAFF. CDR3 DNA: TGTGCCAGCAGTTTGGTACGGAACACTGAAGCTTTCTTT.

In its sample, this clone was seen once. J is TRBJ1-1 and V is TRBV14; D is ambiguous. From germline, CDR1 is SGHDN and CDR2 FVKESK. V lost 0 bases, J lost 1 base, and 6 bases lay in between. The CDR3 consists of 14 residues. The CDR3 bases are TGTGCCAGCAGCCAAGAAGACTCGAACACTGAAGCTTTCTTT. Its translation: CASSQEDSNTEAFF.

The chain joins TRBV7-9 to TRBJ2-7; a weak D match, TRBD2 (6 bases). The length of the CDR3 is 14 residues. V lost 4 bases and J lost 2, with 12 bases in between. CDR1 SEHNR and CDR2 FQNEAQ come from the germline V gene (reference sequence). CDR3 amino acids: CASSSEGLPYEQYF. In DNA, the CDR3 is TGTGCCAGCAGCTCGGAGGGCCTCCCCTACGAGCAGTACTTC.

The genes are TRBV2 and TRBJ1-1; tentative D call: TRBD1 (5 bases). V gave up 8 bases and J gave up 8 bases, with 12 bases separating them. The CDR3 totals 11 residues. Germline V CDR1 and CDR2: SNHLY, FYNNEI. The CDR3 is CASQTGTEAFF. CDR3 nucleotides: TGTGCCAGCCAAACGGGGACCGAAGCTTTCTTT. Full variable domain (outside the CDR3, taken from reference TRBV2 and TRBJ1-1): EPEVTQTPSHQVTQMGQEVILRCVPISNHLYFYWYRQILGQKVEFLVSFYNNEISEKSEIFDDQFSVERPDGSNFTLKIRSTKLEDSAMYFCASQTGTEAFFGQGTRLTVV.

The rearrangement joins TRBV5-1 to TRBJ2-1; D remains unclear. The CDR3 extends over 16 amino acids. V was shortened by 0 bases and J by 0 bases, with 10 bases between the two germline ends. Germline CDR1 SGHRS, CDR2 YFSETQ. As DNA, the CDR3 is TGCGCCAGCAGCTTGGCCCCGGCCAGCTCCTACAATGAGCAGTTCTTC. This translates into CASSLAPASSYNEQFF.

A few counts support this clone. The J gene is TRBJ1-6, the V gene TRBV4-1, with a tentative D call TRBD1 (5 bases). V lost 1 base, J lost 5 bases, and 9 bases lay in between. In germline, CDR1 is MGHRA, CDR2 YSYEKL. This CDR3 contains 15 residues. CDR3 nucleotide sequence: TGCGCCAGCAGCCAAGGGAGCAGGGATAATTCACCCCTCCACTTT. Its translation: CASSQGSRDNSPLHF.